This entry lists 9 T cell receptor beta chains sequenced from one sample in a study of blood T cell repertoires in COVID-19. The repertoire was sequenced with immunoSEQ multiplex PCR; TCRdb's copy has only in-frame clones and lacks some. The sample lists more than 60,000 clones, around 80% occurring once. The source material was peripheral blood. Receptor source: a man aged 45-60 years with COVID-19, enrolled during active disease.

The chain links TRBV6-5 to TRBJ2-7; D is undetermined. Between the trimmed V and J ends, which lost 2 bases and 3 bases, there was a span of 8 bases. CDR3 length: 13 residues. Germline V lookup: CDR1 MNHEY, CDR2 SVGAGI. The CDR3 sequence is CASSYGHNYEQYF. In DNA form, the CDR3 reads TGTGCCAGCAGTTACGGCCACAACTACGAGCAGTACTTC.

The CDR3 sequence: CASSYRGATGYTF. CDR3 nucleotide sequence: TGTGCCAGCAGTTATAGGGGCGCGACCGGCTACACCTTC. The chain is built from TRBV25-1 and TRBJ1-2, with a tentative D call TRBD1 (5 bases). CDR3 length: 13 amino acids. From germline, CDR1 is MGHDK and CDR2 SYGVNS. V lost 5 bases to trimming and J lost 8 bases, with 15 bases between them.

The CDR3 nucleotides are TGTGCCAGTAGTATATTTTGGGGGGACGAGCAGTACTTC. Protein product: CASSIFWGDEQYF. The rearrangement links TRBV19 to TRBJ2-7, with D perhaps matching TRBD2 (6 bases). With 2 bases removed from V and 5 bases from J, the gap between germline ends came to 10 bases. The CDR3 is made up of 13 amino acids. Looked up from germline, CDR1 is LNHDA and CDR2 is SQIVND (reference sequence).

This chain uses TRBV7-9 with TRBJ2-1, with 10 bases that match TRBD2. The CDR3 consists of 15 residues. V shed 5 bases and J 6 bases; nucleotides not matched to a gene: 7. Per germline, CDR1 SEHNR and CDR2 FQNEAQ (reference sequence). Written as DNA, the CDR3 is TGTGCCAGCAGCCAGAGCGGGGGGGCCTTCAATGAGCAGTTCTTC. Its translation: CASSQSGGAFNEQFF.

V and J are TRBV5-1 and TRBJ2-3; 13 nucleotides agree with TRBD2. Germline trimming cut 4 bases from V and 7 bases from J; bases unmatched to any gene: 0. The CDR3 extends over 13 amino acids. Looked up from germline, CDR1 is SGHRS and CDR2 is YFSETQ. The CDR3 spells CASSGTSGNTQYF. In DNA, the CDR3 is TGCGCCAGCAGCGGGACTAGCGGGAATACGCAGTATTTT. Based on the CDR3 plus reference TRBV5-1 and TRBJ2-3, the full variable domain is KAGVTQTPRYLIKTRGQQVTLSCSPISGHRSVSWYQQTPGQGLQFLFEYFSETQRNKGNFPGRFSGRQFSNSRSEMNVSTLELGDSALYLCASSGTSGNTQYFGPGTRLTVL.

This chain links TRBV7-6 with TRBJ1-5; tentative D call: TRBD1 (6 bases). This CDR3 has 15 residues. Trimming took off 1 base at V and 3 bases at J, with 10 bases between the two ends. Germline V lookup: CDR1 SGHVS, CDR2 FNYEAQ. The DNA of the CDR3 is TGTGCCAGCAGCTTAGAACAGGGCTTCAATCAGCCCCAGCATTTT. As protein: CASSLEQGFNQPQHF.

This clone was recorded only once. This chain connects TRBV3-1 (or the pseudogene TRBV3-2) to TRBJ1-1; 7 positions match TRBD1. The CDR3 spans 14 residues. The germline gives CDR1 LGHDT, CDR2 YNNKEL (reference sequence). Losses at the gene ends were 3 bases for V and 1 base for J; bases not matched to a gene: 2. The CDR3 sequence is CASSHPGGNTEAFF. CDR3 in DNA: TGTGCCAGCAGCCACCCAGGGGGGAACACTGAAGCTTTCTTT.

The chain has TRBV12-3 or TRBV12-4 and TRBJ1-2; D possibly corresponds to TRBD1 (6 bases). This CDR3 is built from 13 residues. V lost 6 bases to trimming and J lost 7 bases, with 15 bases between them. The CDR3 sequence: CASSPQGVGGYTF. The CDR3 DNA reads TGTGCCAGCAGCCCACAGGGAGTTGGTGGCTACACCTTC.

For the CDR3, the DNA is TGTGCCATCAGTGGAGGAGGAACTGAAGCTTTCTTT. Its protein is CAISGGGTEAFF. V and J are TRBV10-3 and TRBJ1-1; the D is unclear. Germline-derived CDR1 and CDR2 are ENHRY and SYGVKD. The CDR3 is 12 amino acids. V lost 4 bases, J lost 5 bases, and 8 bases lay in between.